This T cell receptor beta chain came from a study of cytomegalovirus exposure and HLA in healthy donors. Study-level information: Out of about 180 million T cells, an earlier analysis found around 110 million unique TCR beta sequences in total. Study findings and constraints: Differences between HLA loci emerged in a later analysis of TCR association rates, with DRB1 most and HLA-C fewest.

Comment on this clone: As yet, its antigen is unknown.

At the time of sampling, donors were nominally healthy, though unrecorded immune exposures were likely. V gave up 4 bases and J gave up 6 bases; unmatched junction bases: 5. The CDR3 covers 14 residues. CDR1 is MDHEN, CDR2 SYDVKM, per germline. PCR involved 60 Vbeta and 13 Jbeta primers. Only in-frame clones appear in the TCRdb table, and some are missing; sequencing was by immunoSEQ multiplex PCR. Here the sample spans approximately 260,000 clones, roughly 86% being singletons. The receptor's source is a woman aged 40-49 years in good health and CMV-seropositive. Sample: PBMCs. This rearrangement joins TRBV28 to TRBJ2-1; 8 nucleotides agree with TRBD1. The CDR3 here is CASSYRGYSNEQFF. The CDR3 bases are TGTGCCAGCAGTTACAGGGGGTACTCCAATGAGCAGTTCTTC.